The sequence of this TCR beta chain was determined in a study of shared clonotypes between healthy human individuals. Study results and caveats: It was only blood that was sampled, and tissue repertoires likely differ. It was observed that approximately 5% of naive CD4 clonotypes were shared across several donors.

With respect to this clone: Its target is not known.

This table comes from immunoSEQ multiplex PCR, and its TCRdb copy is limited to in-frame clones, with some not included. The data show over a million clones, approximately 98.5% seen once. The sequenced sample was naive CD4+ T cells sorted from blood. Subset meaning: CD45RA+ positively selected. The sequence came from a young man in good health.

The CDR3 sequence: CASSVVPPGSSYNEQFF. The DNA of the CDR3 is TGTGCCAGCAGCGTAGTACCTCCCGGGAGCTCCTACAATGAGCAGTTCTTC. V and J are TRBV9 and TRBJ2-1; TRBD2 might be the D (6 bases). The CDR3 runs to 17 residues. Germline V CDR1 and CDR2: SGDLS, YYNGEE. V was trimmed by 0 bases and J by 0 bases, leaving 13 bases between them. The whole variable domain, remainder taken from reference TRBV9 and TRBJ2-1, is DSGVTQTPKHLITATGQRVTLRCSPRSGDLSVYWYQQSLDQGLQFLIQYYNGEERAKGNILERFSAQQFPDLHSELNLSSLELGDSALYFCASSVVPPGSSYNEQFFGPGTRLTVL.